The 23 T cell receptor beta chains reported below all come from one sample, sequenced in a study of neoadjuvant anti-PD-1 for oral cavity cancer. Method: immunoSEQ multiplex PCR; TCRdb's copy keeps in-frame clones and lacks some. This table holds roughly 8,000 clones, 53% found once. The source material was tumor tissue, sampled before nivolumab (anti-PD-1) treatment. Every receptor here comes from a person between 40 and 79 years old with oral cavity squamous cell carcinoma.

This clone is judged medium-sized. This specimen includes other DNA sequences encoding the same CDR3. The chain combines TRBV9 with TRBJ2-7, with 9 bases aligning to TRBD2. The CDR3 has 15 amino acids. Germline V lookup: CDR1 SGDLS, CDR2 YYNGEE. V lost 0 bases and J lost 3; bases outside the gene matches: 4. For the CDR3, the DNA is TGTGCCAGCAGCGTAGGAGCTAGCGGGGACTACGAGCAGTACTTC. Its protein product is CASSVGASGDYEQYF.

Only a few counts were recorded for this clone. The chain uses TRBV7-9 and TRBJ1-2; TRBD1 is a possible D gene (5 bases). CDR3 length equals 13 residues. Germline loops: CDR1 SEHNR, CDR2 FQNEAQ (reference sequence). Trimming shortened V by 3 bases and J by 14 bases, and 19 bases separated the two germline ends. The CDR3 DNA follows: TGTGCCAGCAGCTTCGGGACGGATACCCCCTGGACCTTC. It specifies CASSFGTDTPWTF. Full variable domain (outside the CDR3, taken from reference TRBV7-9 and TRBJ1-2): DTGVSQNPRHKITKRGQNVTFRCDPISEHNRLYWYRQTLGQGPEFLTYFQNEAQLEKSRLLSDRFSAERPKGSFSTLEIQRTEQGDSAMYLCASSFGTDTPWTFGSGTRLTVV.

The rearrangement links TRBV30 to TRBJ1-5; maybe TRBD1 (5 bases). Germline CDR1 is GTSNPN and CDR2 is SVGIG (reference sequence). Between the trimmed V and J ends, which lost 5 bases and 2 bases, there was a span of 13 bases. The CDR3 is 14 residues long. The CDR3 loop is CAWGTPWGNQPQHF. DNA for the CDR3: TGTGCCTGGGGGACCCCTTGGGGCAATCAGCCCCAGCATTTT.

The V call is TRBV19, the J call TRBJ1-2, with 9 bases lining up with TRBD1. The CDR3 totals 12 residues. Germline V CDR1 and CDR2: LNHDA, SQIVND (reference sequence). V gave up 10 bases and J gave up 8 bases; unmatched junction bases: 8. The CDR3 region has the DNA TGTGCCATTAGGGACAGGGAGGACGGCTACACCTTC. Residues: CAIRDREDGYTF.

This clone is labeled as medium-sized. The chain employs TRBV5-5 and TRBJ1-5; TRBD1 agrees at 7 bases. Germline V gene sequence: CDR1 SGHKS, CDR2 YYEKEE (reference sequence). This CDR3 comprises 15 residues. Trimming removed 1 base from V and 4 bases from J; junction bases left unmatched: 5. CDR3 sequence reads: CASSLQTGKNQPQHF. The CDR3 region has the DNA TGTGCCAGCAGCTTGCAGACAGGGAAGAATCAGCCCCAGCATTTT.

The V call is TRBV29-1, the J call TRBJ2-1; D is unclear. CDR1 is SQVTM and CDR2 is ANQGSEA in the germline V gene. The length of the CDR3 is 16 residues. V shed 2 bases and J shed 1 base, with 15 bases lying between them. CDR3 bases: TGCAGCGTTGAATCTCCCGAGCGCAATTCCTACAATGAGCAGTTCTTC. Encoded protein: CSVESPERNSYNEQFF.

V is TRBV30 and J is TRBJ2-7; 13 bases agree with TRBD2. Looked up from germline, CDR1 is GTSNPN and CDR2 is SVGIG (reference sequence). This CDR3 has 15 amino acids. Germline trimming cut 4 bases from V and 2 bases from J; bases unmatched to any gene: 5. The CDR3 coding sequence is TGTGCCTGGACCCTCGGACTAGCGGGGGCCTACGAGCAGTACTTC. This gives the protein CAWTLGLAGAYEQYF.

The chain combines TRBV7-9 with TRBJ2-3; 11 bases match TRBD1. CDR3 length equals 16 residues. The junction had 4 bases not matched to a gene; V was cut back by 3 bases and J by 2 bases. Germline V gene sequence: CDR1 SEHNR, CDR2 FQNEAQ (reference sequence). The CDR3 DNA follows: TGTGCCAGCAGCTTCGGGACAGGGGGTCACACAGATACGCAGTATTTT. It specifies CASSFGTGGHTDTQYF. The entire variable domain, with the rest obtained from reference TRBV7-9 and TRBJ2-3, is as follows: DTGVSQNPRHKITKRGQNVTFRCDPISEHNRLYWYRQTLGQGPEFLTYFQNEAQLEKSRLLSDRFSAERPKGSFSTLEIQRTEQGDSAMYLCASSFGTGGHTDTQYFGPGTRLTVL.

Of note for this clone: Distinct nucleotide sequences in the sample also encode this CDR3. The V call is TRBV10-3, the J call TRBJ1-1; the D is unclear. The CDR3 consists of 14 residues. V shed 3 bases and J shed 3 bases, with 11 bases lying between them. Germline V gives CDR1 ENHRY, CDR2 SYGVKD. CDR3 DNA sequence: TGTGCCATCAGTGACGTTTTGGGAGACACTGAAGCTTTCTTT. It specifies CAISDVLGDTEAFF.

V is TRBV10-3 and J is TRBJ2-3; tentatively, D is TRBD1 (5 bases). In germline, CDR1 is ENHRY, CDR2 SYGVKD. V was pared by 4 bases and J by 4 bases, with 9 bases between. The CDR3 contains 13 residues. CDR3 bases: TGTGCCATCAGTGGGACAAATTCAGATACGCAGTATTTT. It is translated as CAISGTNSDTQYF.

This clone came up a few times. The rearrangement uses TRBV10-3 and TRBJ1-5, with 7 bases matching TRBD1. Germline V CDR1 and CDR2: ENHRY, SYGVKD. Losses at the gene ends were 3 bases for V and 5 bases for J; bases not matched to a gene: 1. The CDR3 loop spans 13 amino acids. The CDR3 DNA is TGTGCCATCAGTGAAGACAGGGATCAGCCCCAGCATTTT. Residues: CAISEDRDQPQHF.

The genes are TRBV7-2 and TRBJ2-7; perhaps TRBD2 as D (6 bases). V was cut by 4 bases and J by 3 bases, with 13 bases left in between. The CDR3 consists of 14 residues. Germline CDR1 SGHTA, CDR2 FQGNSA. The CDR3 nucleotides read TGTGCCAGCAGCTCGGGACTGGGCTACTACGAGCAGTACTTC. It specifies CASSSGLGYYEQYF.

The sample holds a few counts of this clone. The chain recombines TRBV27 with TRBJ2-3; 7 bases fit TRBD1. From germline, CDR1 is MNHEY and CDR2 SMNVEV (reference sequence). The CDR3 runs to 15 residues. The V segment lost 5 bases and the J segment 4 bases; nucleotides outside the gene matches: 9. The CDR3 nucleotides read TGTGCCAGCAGTCACCGCAGGGGGAGCGCAGATACGCAGTATTTT. Its translation: CASSHRRGSADTQYF.

The CDR3 DNA reads as TGTGCCAGTTGTGCAGGGGGCATTTCCAGCAATCAGCCCCAGCATTTT. It encodes CASCAGGISSNQPQHF. This chain links TRBV19 with TRBJ1-5, with 8 positions matching TRBD1. From germline, CDR1 is LNHDA and CDR2 SQIVND (reference sequence). J was trimmed by 1 base and V by 8 bases; bases with no gene match: 10. This CDR3 has 16 amino acids.

The J gene is TRBJ1-2, the V gene TRBV7-2; D not certain. Trimming stripped 5 bases from V and 7 bases from J, with 14 bases between. Germline V lookup: CDR1 SGHTA, CDR2 FQGNSA. This CDR3 has 13 residues. The CDR3 spells CASSPQGVGGYTF. In DNA form, the CDR3 reads TGTGCCAGCAGCCCACAAGGCGTCGGTGGCTACACCTTC.

The rearrangement joins TRBV30 to TRBJ1-4, with D unresolved. The CDR3 spans 13 residues. Deletions cut 0 bases from V and 8 bases from J, with 10 bases between. The germline V gene has CDR1 GTSNPN and CDR2 SVGIG (reference sequence). CDR3 protein: CAWSVSTGEKLFF. The CDR3 bases are TGTGCCTGGAGTGTGAGCACGGGGGAAAAACTGTTTTTT. Together with reference TRBV30 and TRBJ1-4, the CDR3 gives the full variable domain: SQTIHQWPATLVQPVGSPLSLECTVEGTSNPNLYWYRQAAGRGLQLLFYSVGIGQISSEVPQNLSASRPQDRQFILSSKKLLLSDSGFYLCAWSVSTGEKLFFGSGTQLSVL.

The chain couples TRBV23-1 to TRBJ2-1; 11 bases map to TRBD2. TRBV23-1 is recorded as an ORF, its role being uncertain. This CDR3 is 16 amino acids long. V lost 4 bases, J lost 4 bases, and 6 bases stayed unmatched. CDR3 region: CASSRPIAGGYNEQFF. CDR3 in DNA: TGCGCCAGCAGTCGACCGATAGCGGGAGGGTACAATGAGCAGTTCTTC.

This chain uses TRBV15 with TRBJ1-2, with 8 bases that match TRBD1. This CDR3 has 14 residues. The junction had 6 bases not matched to a gene; V was cut back by 5 bases and J by 4 bases. The V gene's germline CDR1 is LNHNV and CDR2 YYDKDF (reference sequence). CDR3 DNA: TGTGCCACCAGCCCGACAGGGGCCAGCTATGGCTACACCTTC. It translates to CATSPTGASYGYTF.

The chain links TRBV6-5 to TRBJ1-4; D is ambiguous. The ends were cut back, 0 bases at V and 7 bases at J, with 9 bases in the middle. CDR3 size: 14 residues. The V gene's germline CDR1 is MNHEY and CDR2 SVGAGI. In DNA, the CDR3 is TGTGCCAGCAGTTACTCAAGTTGGAGTGAAAAACTGTTTTTT. The encoded protein is CASSYSSWSEKLFF.

The genes are TRBV7-9 and TRBJ1-1, with D uncertain. The CDR3 runs to 14 residues. Germline CDR1 SEHNR, CDR2 FQNEAQ (reference sequence). Trimming pared 3 bases from V and 4 bases from J, leaving 12 bases between. For the CDR3, the DNA is TGTGCCAGCAGCTTTCGAGACTCACTCACTGAAGCTTTCTTT. Translating gives CASSFRDSLTEAFF.

As regards this clone: The sample holds other DNA sequences that translate to the same CDR3. DNA of the CDR3: TGTGCCAGCAGCTTTCCCAGTACAACTAATGAAAAACTGTTTTTT. This translates into CASSFPSTTNEKLFF. The chain employs TRBV7-3 and TRBJ1-4; D gene ambiguous. V lost 3 bases and J 0 bases, leaving 8 bases between the germline ends. Per the germline V gene, CDR1 is SGHTA and CDR2 is FQGTGA. The CDR3 spans 15 residues.

The chain joins TRBV7-6 to TRBJ2-7; 7 bases map to TRBD2. The germline V gene has CDR1 SGHVS and CDR2 FNYEAQ. This CDR3 region has 14 residues. The V and J ends lost 5 bases and 1 base, in that order; junction bases with no gene match: 5. CDR3 amino acids: CASSDRDYSYEQYF. The DNA of the CDR3 is TGTGCCAGCAGCGACCGGGACTATTCCTACGAGCAGTACTTC.

The chain employs TRBV6-6 and TRBJ1-2; a possible D gene is TRBD1 (6 bases). Per the germline V gene, CDR1 is MNHNY and CDR2 is SVGAGI (reference sequence). There are 16 residues in the CDR3. V shed 6 bases and J shed 3 bases, with 20 bases lying between them. CDR3 coding DNA: TGTGCCAGCAGCTATCCCCAAGGGACACAAGACTATGGCTACACCTTC. It yields the protein CASSYPQGTQDYGYTF.